The 8 T cell receptor beta chains reported below all come from one sample, sequenced in a study of OX40 agonist ivuxolimab in advanced cancers. TCRdb's copy holds only in-frame clones and misses some; the assay was immunoSEQ multiplex PCR. The sample lists 13,000 or so clones; around nine tenths were seen once. The starting material was CD4+ or CD8+ T cells sorted from blood, obtained in a trial of the OX40 agonist ivuxolimab. The receptor set was obtained from an adult with an advanced solid tumor such as melanoma, head and neck, liver or kidney cancer.

V usage is TRBV4-2 and J usage is TRBJ2-1; no reliable D call. The CDR3 loop spans 13 amino acids. The germline gives CDR1 LGHNA, CDR2 YNFKEQ. V lost 2 bases and J lost 4, with 6 bases in between. The CDR3 DNA follows: TGTGCCAGCAGCCAATACCAGTACAATGAGCAGTTCTTC. The encoded protein is CASSQYQYNEQFF.

This chain connects TRBV7-3 to TRBJ2-5; 11 nucleotides match TRBD1. The end of the DNA fits TRBJ2-7 better, so the J call may be wrong. The CDR3 has 14 residues. The germline V gene has CDR1 SGHTA and CDR2 FQGTGA. The CDR3 DNA follows: TGTGCCAGCAGCCCGGACAGGGGGCTTGACGAGCAGTACTTC. It codes for CASSPDRGLDEQYF.

This clone is classed as medium-sized. This sequence joins TRBV19 and TRBJ2-4; TRBD1 aligns across 10 bases. Germline CDR1 LNHDA, CDR2 SQIVND (reference sequence). This CDR3 has 14 residues. V shed 5 bases, J shed 9 bases, and the junction held 7 bases outside the gene matches. CDR3 in amino acids: CASSSRQGATIQYF. The CDR3 nucleotides read TGTGCCAGTAGTTCCAGACAGGGGGCCACCATTCAGTACTTC.

This chain uses TRBV6-6 with TRBJ2-7; maybe TRBD1 (7 bases). Germline CDR1 and CDR2: MNHNY and SVGAGI (reference sequence). The CDR3 is 16 residues long. V was pared by 5 bases and J by 3 bases, with 20 bases between. The CDR3 DNA is TGTGCCAGCAGTCCCCCGGGCGGAGGGGGCATCTACGAGCAGTACTTC. Its protein is CASSPPGGGGIYEQYF.

This CDR3 reads CASSEQRGSNEQFF. The CDR3 DNA is TGCGCCAGCAGTGAACAGCGGGGGTCCAATGAGCAGTTCTTC. The V call is TRBV10-1, the J call TRBJ2-1, with TRBD2 matching 8 bases. CDR1 and CDR2 (germline): WNHNN, SYGVQD (reference sequence). The junction had 4 bases not matched to a gene; V was cut back by 3 bases and J by 6 bases. The CDR3 sequence is 14 residues long.

J is TRBJ1-2 and V is TRBV20-1; D gene unclear. Trimming stripped 1 base from V and 8 bases from J, with 8 bases between. Per germline, CDR1 DFQATT and CDR2 SNEGSKA (reference sequence). The CDR3 is made up of 11 amino acids. The CDR3 region is CSARGAGGYTF. CDR3 DNA: TGCAGTGCTAGAGGAGCGGGAGGCTACACCTTC.

The V and J genes are TRBV4-3 and TRBJ1-3, with D possibly being TRBD1 (6 bases). Looked up from germline, CDR1 is LGHNA and CDR2 is YSLEER. Trimming stripped 0 bases from V and 4 bases from J, with 13 bases between. The CDR3 length is 16 residues. In DNA, the CDR3 is TGCGCCAGCAGCCAAGATCGGCAGGGGAGGGGAAACACCATATATTTT. This translates into CASSQDRQGRGNTIYF.

This clone was seen a handful of times. V and J are TRBV27 and TRBJ2-7; 11 bases line up with TRBD1. The ends lost 6 bases at V and 5 bases at J; junction bases unmatched: 6. The CDR3 loop spans 14 amino acids. Germline CDR1 and CDR2: MNHEY and SMNVEV (reference sequence). The CDR3 region has the DNA TGTGCCAGCAGCCCGGACAGGGGGCTTGACGAGCAGTACTTC. This encodes CASSPDRGLDEQYF.